This TCR beta chain is drawn from a study of blood T cell repertoires in COVID-19. The CDR3 covers 13 residues. V was shortened by 3 bases and J by 3 bases, with 9 bases between the two germline ends. Germline V gene lookup returns CDR1 SGHTA and CDR2 FQGTGA. In the source study's methods: For nucleated cells, counts were estimated from reference gene primer amplification. Measured with immunoSEQ multiplex PCR; TCRdb has only the in-frame clones, and not every one. That table is the source of V, J and clone size, and D and trimming were worked out from the DNA. This sample has some 76,000 clones, with around 90% found just once.

The chain joins TRBV7-3 to TRBJ2-7; D is unresolved. The sample consisted of peripheral blood. This receptor was taken from a human donor in a cohort sampled during active COVID-19. CDR3 DNA sequence: TGTGCCAGCAGCTTTTCAGGTAGCTACGAGCAGTACTTC. It yields the protein CASSFSGSYEQYF.